These T cell receptor beta chains were read from a single sample in a study of CD8 T cells in Susac syndrome. From the immunoSEQ multiplex PCR reads, TCRdb called clonotypes with MiXCR, one entry per CDR3 protein. The sample has 250,000 to 300,000 distinct CDR3 sequences, approximately 85% seen once. Material: CD8+ T cells from PBMCs. The source is a human donor with multiple sclerosis. CDR3s leave out the opening cysteine and the closing phenylalanine or tryptophan. The D gene is left open where the match is weak.

v_gene: TRBV28
d_gene: .
j_gene: TRBJ1-5
CDR3aa: ASSLSREEGQPQH

v_gene: TRBV11-2
d_gene: TRBD2
j_gene: TRBJ2-1
CDR3aa: ASSALAGWANEQF

v_gene: TRBV29-1
d_gene: TRBD2
j_gene: TRBJ2-3
CDR3aa: SVKRTSEQGDTQY

v_gene: TRBV11-2
d_gene: TRBD2
j_gene: TRBJ2-7
CDR3aa: ASSLDRGGSEQH

v_gene: TRBV28
d_gene: TRBD2
j_gene: TRBJ2-1
CDR3aa: ASSLLRLADHEQF

v_gene: TRBV7-9
d_gene: .
j_gene: TRBJ1-2
CDR3aa: ASSLVVGEGNGYT

v_gene: TRBV15
d_gene: TRBD2
j_gene: TRBJ2-7
CDR3aa: ATSRDESGGVEQY

v_gene: TRBV5-4
d_gene: TRBD1
j_gene: TRBJ2-5
CDR3aa: ASSSKTGLETQY

v_gene: TRBV6-2/TRBV6-3
d_gene: TRBD2
j_gene: TRBJ2-1
CDR3aa: ASSYWAGEEGYEQF

v_gene: TRBV28
d_gene: TRBD1
j_gene: TRBJ1-5
CDR3aa: ATCGQELNQPQH